These 4 T cell receptor beta chains came from one sample sequenced in a study of graft-versus-host responses after intestinal transplantation. The assay was immunoSEQ multiplex PCR, and TCRdb's table has in-frame clones only and misses some. The data show about 30,000 clones, with about three quarters seen just once and approximately 2.8% held by the top ten. Processing released intraepithelial and lamina propria lymphocytes from the graft tissue. The source material was ileum tissue, sampled 98 days after intestinal transplantation. Receptors were obtained from a human patient who received an intestinal transplant, so some T cells may come from the graft donor.

The genes are TRBV6-5 and TRBJ2-1; D remains unclear. The CDR3 consists of 14 residues. Between the trimmed V and J ends, which lost 4 bases and 6 bases, there was a span of 13 bases. The germline V gene has CDR1 MNHEY and CDR2 SVGAGI. The DNA of the CDR3 is TGTGCCAGCAGTTTGGGTGAGTGGGTCAATGAGCAGTTCTTC. As protein: CASSLGEWVNEQFF.

V and J are TRBV7-8 and TRBJ1-1; no clear D gene. Germline loops: CDR1 SGHVS, CDR2 FQNEAQ. The CDR3 is 15 residues long. V was shortened by 7 bases and J by 0 bases, with 15 bases between the two germline ends. The CDR3 sequence: CASTPPKRLNTEAFF. CDR3 coding DNA: TGTGCCAGCACTCCTCCGAAAAGGCTGAACACTGAAGCTTTCTTT.

The gene calls are TRBV11-2 and TRBJ2-1, with 11 bases matching TRBD2. Germline CDR1 is SGHAT and CDR2 is FQNNGV. Trimming cost V 3 bases and J 8 bases; bases outside gene matches: 3. The length of the CDR3 is 14 residues. In DNA form, the CDR3 reads TGTGCCAGCAGCTTTGGTAGCGGGGGGGATGAGCAGTTCTTC. Translated, it gives CASSFGSGGDEQFF. Full variable domain (remainder filled in from reference TRBV11-2 and TRBJ2-1): EAGVAQSPRYKIIEKRQSVAFWCNPISGHATLYWYQQILGQGPKLLIQFQNNGVVDDSQLPKDRFSAERLKGVDSTLKIQPAKLEDSAVYLCASSFGSGGDEQFFGPGTRLTVL.

The chain employs TRBV4-1 and TRBJ1-4; the D gene is possibly TRBD1 (6 bases). V lost 4 bases, J lost 10 bases, and 13 bases lay in between. From germline, CDR1 is MGHRA and CDR2 YSYEKL. The CDR3 has 13 amino acids. The DNA of the CDR3 is TGCGCCAGCAGCCGCAACAGGGAGGGAAAACTGTTTTTT. Protein sequence: CASSRNREGKLFF.